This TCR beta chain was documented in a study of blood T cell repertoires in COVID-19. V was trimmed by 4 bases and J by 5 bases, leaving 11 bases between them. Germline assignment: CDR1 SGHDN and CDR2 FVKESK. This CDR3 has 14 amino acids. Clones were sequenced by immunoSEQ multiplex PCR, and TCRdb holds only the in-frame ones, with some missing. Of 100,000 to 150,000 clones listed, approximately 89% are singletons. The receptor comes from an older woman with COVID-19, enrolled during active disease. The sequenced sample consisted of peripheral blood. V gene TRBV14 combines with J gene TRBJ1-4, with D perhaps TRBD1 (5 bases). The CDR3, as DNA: TGTGCCAGCAGCCGGCTAGGGGTGAATGAAAAACTGTTTTTT. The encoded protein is CASSRLGVNEKLFF.